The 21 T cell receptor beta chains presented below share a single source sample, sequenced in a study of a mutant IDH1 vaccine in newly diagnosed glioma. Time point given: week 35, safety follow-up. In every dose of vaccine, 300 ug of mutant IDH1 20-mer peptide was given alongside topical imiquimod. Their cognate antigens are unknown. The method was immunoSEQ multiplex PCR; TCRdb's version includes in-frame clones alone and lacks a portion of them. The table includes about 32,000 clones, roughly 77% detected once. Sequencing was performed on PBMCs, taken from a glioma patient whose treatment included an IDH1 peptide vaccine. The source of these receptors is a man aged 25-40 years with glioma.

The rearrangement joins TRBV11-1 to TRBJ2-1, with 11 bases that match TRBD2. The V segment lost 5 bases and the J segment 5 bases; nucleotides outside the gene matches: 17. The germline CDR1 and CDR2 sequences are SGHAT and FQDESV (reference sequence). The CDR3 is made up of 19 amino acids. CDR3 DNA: TGTGCCAGCAGCATAAGAACCGGGACTAGCGGCCTTACCCACAATGAGCAGTTCTTC. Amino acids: CASSIRTGTSGLTHNEQFF.

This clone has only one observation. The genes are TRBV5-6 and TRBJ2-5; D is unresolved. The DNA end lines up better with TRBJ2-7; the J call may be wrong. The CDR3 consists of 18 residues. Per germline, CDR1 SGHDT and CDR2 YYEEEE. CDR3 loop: CASSLSPRPAPLSYEQYF. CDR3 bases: TGTGCCAGCAGCTTATCTCCTCGGCCAGCCCCTCTCTCCTACGAGCAGTACTTC.

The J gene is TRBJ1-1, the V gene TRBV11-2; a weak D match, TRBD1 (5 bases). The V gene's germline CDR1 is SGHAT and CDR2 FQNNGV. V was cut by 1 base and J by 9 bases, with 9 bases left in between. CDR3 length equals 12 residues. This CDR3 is CASSLVGEQAFF. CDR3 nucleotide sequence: TGTGCCAGCAGCTTAGTGGGGGAACAAGCTTTCTTT. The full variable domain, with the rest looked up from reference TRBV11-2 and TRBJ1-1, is EAGVAQSPRYKIIEKRQSVAFWCNPISGHATLYWYQQILGQGPKLLIQFQNNGVVDDSQLPKDRFSAERLKGVDSTLKIQPAKLEDSAVYLCASSLVGEQAFFGQGTRLTVV.

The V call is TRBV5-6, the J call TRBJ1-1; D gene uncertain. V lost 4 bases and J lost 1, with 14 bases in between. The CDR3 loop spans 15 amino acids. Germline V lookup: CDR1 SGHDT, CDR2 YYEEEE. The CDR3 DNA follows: TGTGCCAGCAGCCCCCCCTGGGCGGCGAACACTGAAGCTTTCTTT. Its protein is CASSPPWAANTEAFF. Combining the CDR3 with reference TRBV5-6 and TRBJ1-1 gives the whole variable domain DAGVTQSPTHLIKTRGQQVTLRCSPKSGHDTVSWYQQALGQGPQFIFQYYEEEERQRGNFPDRFSGHQFPNYSSELNVNALLLGDSALYLCASSPPWAANTEAFFGQGTRLTVV.

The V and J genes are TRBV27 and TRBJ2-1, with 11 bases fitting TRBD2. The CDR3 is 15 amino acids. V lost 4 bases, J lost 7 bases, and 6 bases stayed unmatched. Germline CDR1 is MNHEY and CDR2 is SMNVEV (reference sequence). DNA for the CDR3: TGTGCCAGCAGTTACGGACTAGCGGGTTGGAATGAGCAGTTCTTC. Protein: CASSYGLAGWNEQFF.

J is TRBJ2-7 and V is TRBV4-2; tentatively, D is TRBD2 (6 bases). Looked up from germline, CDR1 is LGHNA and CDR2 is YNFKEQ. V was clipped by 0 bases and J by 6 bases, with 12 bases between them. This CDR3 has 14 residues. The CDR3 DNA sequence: TGTGCCAGCAGCCAAGAGCGGGGATCTGGCGAGCAGTACTTC. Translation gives CASSQERGSGEQYF.

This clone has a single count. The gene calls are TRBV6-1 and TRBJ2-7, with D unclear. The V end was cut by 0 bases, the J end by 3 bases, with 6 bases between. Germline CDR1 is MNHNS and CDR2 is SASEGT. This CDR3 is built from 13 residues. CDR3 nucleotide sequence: TGTGCCAGCAGTGAAGCAGGAGTCTACGAGCAGTACTTC. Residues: CASSEAGVYEQYF.

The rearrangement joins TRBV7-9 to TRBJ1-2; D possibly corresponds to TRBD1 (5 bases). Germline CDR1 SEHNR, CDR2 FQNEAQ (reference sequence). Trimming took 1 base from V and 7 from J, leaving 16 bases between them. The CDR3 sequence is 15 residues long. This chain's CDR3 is CASSLDPRQIRGYTF. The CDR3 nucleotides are TGTGCCAGCAGCTTAGACCCCAGACAGATTCGTGGCTACACCTTC.

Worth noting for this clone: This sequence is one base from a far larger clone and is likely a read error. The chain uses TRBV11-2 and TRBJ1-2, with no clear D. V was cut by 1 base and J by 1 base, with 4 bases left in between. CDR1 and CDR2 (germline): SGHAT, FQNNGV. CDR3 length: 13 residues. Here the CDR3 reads CASSLGDNYGYTF. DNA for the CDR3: TGTGCCAGCAGCTTAGGGGATAACTATGGCTACACCTTC. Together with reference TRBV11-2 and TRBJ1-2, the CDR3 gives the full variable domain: EAGVAQSPRYKIIEKRQSVAFWCNPISGHATLYWYQQILGQGPKLLIQFQNNGVVDDSQLPKDRFSAERLKGVDSTLKIQPAKLEDSAVYLCASSLGDNYGYTFGSGTRLTVV.

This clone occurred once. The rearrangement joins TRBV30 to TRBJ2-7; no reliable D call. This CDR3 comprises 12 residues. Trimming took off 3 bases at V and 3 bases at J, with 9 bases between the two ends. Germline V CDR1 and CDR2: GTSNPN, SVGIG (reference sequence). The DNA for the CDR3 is TGTGCCTGGAGCCAAGGTGGCTACGAGCAGTACTTC. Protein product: CAWSQGGYEQYF. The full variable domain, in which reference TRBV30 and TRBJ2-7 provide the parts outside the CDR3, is SQTIHQWPATLVQPVGSPLSLECTVEGTSNPNLYWYRQAAGRGLQLLFYSVGIGQISSEVPQNLSASRPQDRQFILSSKKLLLSDSGFYLCAWSQGGYEQYFGPGTRLTVT.

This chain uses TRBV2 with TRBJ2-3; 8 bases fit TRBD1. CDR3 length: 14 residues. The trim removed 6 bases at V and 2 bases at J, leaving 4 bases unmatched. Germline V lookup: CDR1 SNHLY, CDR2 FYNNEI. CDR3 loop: CASRLQGVTDTQYF. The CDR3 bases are TGTGCCAGCAGATTACAGGGGGTCACAGATACGCAGTATTTT.

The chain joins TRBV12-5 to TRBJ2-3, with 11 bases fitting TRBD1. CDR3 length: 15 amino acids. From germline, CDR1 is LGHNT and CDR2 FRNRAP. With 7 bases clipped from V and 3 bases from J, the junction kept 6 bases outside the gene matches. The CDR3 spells CASVQGTGGTDTQYF. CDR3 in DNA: TGTGCTAGTGTCCAGGGGACAGGGGGTACAGATACGCAGTATTTT.

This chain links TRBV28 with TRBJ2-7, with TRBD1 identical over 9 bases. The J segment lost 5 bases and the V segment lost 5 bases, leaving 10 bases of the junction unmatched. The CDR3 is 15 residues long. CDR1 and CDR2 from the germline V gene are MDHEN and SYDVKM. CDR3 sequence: CASSTTGGAYHEQYF. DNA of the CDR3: TGTGCCAGCAGTACTACAGGGGGCGCATACCACGAGCAGTACTTC.

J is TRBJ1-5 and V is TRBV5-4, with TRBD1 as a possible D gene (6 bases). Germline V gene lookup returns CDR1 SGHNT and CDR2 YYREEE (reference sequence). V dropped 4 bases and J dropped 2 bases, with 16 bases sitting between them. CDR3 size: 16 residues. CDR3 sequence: CASSVTPGDGNQPQHF. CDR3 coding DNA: TGTGCCAGCAGCGTAACCCCAGGGGATGGCAATCAGCCCCAGCATTTT.

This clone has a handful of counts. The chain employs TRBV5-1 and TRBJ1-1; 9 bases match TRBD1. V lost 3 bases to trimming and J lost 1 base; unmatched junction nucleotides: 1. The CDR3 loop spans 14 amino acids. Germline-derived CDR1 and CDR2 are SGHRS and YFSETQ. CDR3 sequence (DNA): TGCGCCAGCAGCTCGGGACAGGGGAACACTGAAGCTTTCTTT. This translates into CASSSGQGNTEAFF.

This CDR3 is CASSQPPNEQFF. The CDR3 coding sequence is TGCGCCAGCAGCCAGCCCCCGAATGAGCAGTTCTTC. The chain links TRBV4-1 to TRBJ2-1; D unresolved. Trimming removed 3 bases from V and 7 bases from J, with 7 bases in between. The CDR3 has 12 residues. CDR1 is MGHRA and CDR2 is YSYEKL in the germline V gene.

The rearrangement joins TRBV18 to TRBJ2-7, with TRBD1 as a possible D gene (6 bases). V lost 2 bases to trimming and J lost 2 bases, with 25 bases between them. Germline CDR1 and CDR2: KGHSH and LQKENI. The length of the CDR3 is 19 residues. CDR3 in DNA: TGTGCCAGCTCACCAAGTTTGTCCCAGGACAGATTTATTACCTACGAGCAGTACTTC. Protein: CASSPSLSQDRFITYEQYF.

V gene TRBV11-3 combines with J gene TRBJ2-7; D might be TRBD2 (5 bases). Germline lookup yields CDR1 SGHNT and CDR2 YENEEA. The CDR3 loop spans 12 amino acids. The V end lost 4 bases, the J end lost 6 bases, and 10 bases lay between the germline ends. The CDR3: CASSSHEGEQYF. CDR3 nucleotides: TGTGCCAGCAGCTCCCACGAGGGCGAGCAGTACTTC. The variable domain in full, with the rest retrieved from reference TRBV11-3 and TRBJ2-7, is EAGVVQSPRYKIIEKKQPVAFWCNPISGHNTLYWYLQNLGQGPELLIRYENEEAVDDSQLPKDRFSAERLKGVDSTLKIQPAELGDSAVYLCASSSHEGEQYFGPGTRLTVT.

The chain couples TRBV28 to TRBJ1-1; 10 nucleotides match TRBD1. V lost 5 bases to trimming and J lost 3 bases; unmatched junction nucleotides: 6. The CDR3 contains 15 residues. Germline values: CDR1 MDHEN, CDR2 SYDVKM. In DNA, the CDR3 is TGTGCCAGCAGTATACGACAGGGGGCGGACACTGAAGCTTTCTTT. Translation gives CASSIRQGADTEAFF. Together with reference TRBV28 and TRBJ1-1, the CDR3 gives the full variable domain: DVKVTQSSRYLVKRTGEKVFLECVQDMDHENMFWYRQDPGLGLRLIYFSYDVKMKEKGDIPEGYSVSREKKERFSLILESASTNQTSMYLCASSIRQGADTEAFFGQGTRLTVV.

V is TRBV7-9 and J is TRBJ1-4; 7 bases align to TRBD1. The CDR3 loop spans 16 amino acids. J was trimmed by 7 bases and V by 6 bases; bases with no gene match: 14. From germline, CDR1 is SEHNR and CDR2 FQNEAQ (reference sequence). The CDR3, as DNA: TGTGCCAGCAGTCTCGGGCTGCAGGGGGGGAGTGAAAAACTGTTTTTT. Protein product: CASSLGLQGGSEKLFF. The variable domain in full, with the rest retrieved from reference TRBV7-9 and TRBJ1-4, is DTGVSQNPRHKITKRGQNVTFRCDPISEHNRLYWYRQTLGQGPEFLTYFQNEAQLEKSRLLSDRFSAERPKGSFSTLEIQRTEQGDSAMYLCASSLGLQGGSEKLFFGSGTQLSVL.

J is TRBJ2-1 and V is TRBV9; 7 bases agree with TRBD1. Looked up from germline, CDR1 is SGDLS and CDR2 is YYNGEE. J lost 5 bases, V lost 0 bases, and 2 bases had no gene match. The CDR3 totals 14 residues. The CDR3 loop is CASSVGQGDNEQFF. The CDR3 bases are TGTGCCAGCAGCGTAGGCCAGGGGGACAATGAGCAGTTCTTC.